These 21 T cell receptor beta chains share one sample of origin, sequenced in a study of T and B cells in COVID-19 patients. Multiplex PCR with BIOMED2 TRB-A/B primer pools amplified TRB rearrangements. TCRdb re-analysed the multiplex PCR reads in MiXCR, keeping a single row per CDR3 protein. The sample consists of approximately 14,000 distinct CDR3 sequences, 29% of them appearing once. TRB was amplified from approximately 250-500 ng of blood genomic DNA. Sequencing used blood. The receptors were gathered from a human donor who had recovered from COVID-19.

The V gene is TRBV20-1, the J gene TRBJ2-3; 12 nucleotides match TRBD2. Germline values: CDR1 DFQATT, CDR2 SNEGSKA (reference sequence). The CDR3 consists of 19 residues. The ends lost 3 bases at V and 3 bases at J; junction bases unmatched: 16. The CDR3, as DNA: TGCAGTGCTAGTGCCCCGACTAGCGGGGGCCTCATAGGAACAGATACGCAGTATTTT. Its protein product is CSASAPTSGGLIGTDTQYF.

The CDR3 loop reads CASRAGTGGTDTQYF. The CDR3 nucleotides read TGTGCCAGCAGAGCCGGGACAGGGGGCACAGATACGCAGTATTTT. This chain links TRBV6-5 with TRBJ2-3; 10 bases are a match to TRBD1. The junction had 4 bases not matched to a gene; V was cut back by 6 bases and J by 1 base. Germline CDR1 is MNHEY and CDR2 is SVGAGI. The CDR3 runs 15 residues.

CDR3 coding DNA: TGTGCCACCCAGGGGGGGGGTCCCGGGGAGCTGTTTTTT. Its protein product is CATQGGGPGELFF. V usage is TRBV10-3 and J usage is TRBJ2-2; D is possibly TRBD1 or TRBD2 (7 bases each). V lost 10 bases to trimming and J lost 6 bases, with 15 bases between them. CDR1 is ENHRY, CDR2 SYGVKD, per germline. This CDR3 has 13 amino acids.

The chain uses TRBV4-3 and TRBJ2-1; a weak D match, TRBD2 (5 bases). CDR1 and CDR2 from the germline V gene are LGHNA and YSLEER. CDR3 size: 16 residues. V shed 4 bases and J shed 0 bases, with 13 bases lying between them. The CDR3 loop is CASSPRTGSSYNEQFF. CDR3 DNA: TGCGCCAGCAGCCCCAGGACTGGTAGCTCCTACAATGAGCAGTTCTTC.

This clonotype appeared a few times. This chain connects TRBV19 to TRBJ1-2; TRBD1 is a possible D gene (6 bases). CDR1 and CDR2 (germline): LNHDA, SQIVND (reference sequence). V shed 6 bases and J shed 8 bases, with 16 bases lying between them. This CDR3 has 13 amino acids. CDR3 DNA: TGTGCCAGTAGCCAAATCACAGGGTACGGCTACACCTTC. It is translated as CASSQITGYGYTF.

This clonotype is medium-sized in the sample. The CDR3 is CASRSRNREAADTQYF. CDR3 nucleotide sequence: TGTGCCAGCCGATCACGAAACAGGGAGGCGGCAGATACGCAGTATTTT. The chain links TRBV6-5 to TRBJ2-3, with D perhaps TRBD1 or TRBD2 (6 bases each). Deletions cut 8 bases from V and 4 bases from J, with 22 bases between. Germline loops: CDR1 MNHEY, CDR2 SVGAGI. The CDR3 spans 16 residues.

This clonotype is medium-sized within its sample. The CDR3 region is CASSDSFNHEQYF. The CDR3 DNA is TGTGCCAGTAGCGACAGTTTTAACCACGAGCAGTACTTC. The V gene is TRBV19, the J gene TRBJ2-7, with D tentatively TRBD1 (5 bases). With 6 bases removed from V and 5 bases from J, the gap between germline ends came to 14 bases. The germline V gene has CDR1 LNHDA and CDR2 SQIVND (reference sequence). The CDR3 is 13 amino acids.

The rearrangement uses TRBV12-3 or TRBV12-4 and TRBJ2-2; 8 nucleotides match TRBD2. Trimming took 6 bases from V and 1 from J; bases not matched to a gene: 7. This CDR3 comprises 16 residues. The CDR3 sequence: CASSHYRGGNTGELFF. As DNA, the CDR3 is TGTGCCAGCAGCCATTACCGGGGGGGGAACACCGGGGAGCTGTTTTTT.

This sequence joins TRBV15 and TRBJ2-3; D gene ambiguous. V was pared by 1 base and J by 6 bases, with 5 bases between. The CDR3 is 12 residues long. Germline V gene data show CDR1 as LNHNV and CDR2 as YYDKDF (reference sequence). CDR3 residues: CATSRGRDTQYF. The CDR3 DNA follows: TGTGCCACCAGCAGAGGCAGGGATACGCAGTATTTT. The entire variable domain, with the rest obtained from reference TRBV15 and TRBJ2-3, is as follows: DAMVIQNPRYQVTQFGKPVTLSCSQTLNHNVMYWYQQKSSQAPKLLFHYYDKDFNNEADTPDNFQSRRPNTSFCFLDIRSPGLGDTAMYLCATSRGRDTQYFGPGTRLTVL.

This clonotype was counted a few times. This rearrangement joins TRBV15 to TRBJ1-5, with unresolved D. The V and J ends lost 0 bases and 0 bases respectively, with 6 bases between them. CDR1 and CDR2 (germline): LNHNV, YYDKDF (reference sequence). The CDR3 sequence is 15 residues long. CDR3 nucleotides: TGTGCCACCAGCAGAGATAACGGTAGCAATCAGCCCCAGCATTTT. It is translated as CATSRDNGSNQPQHF.

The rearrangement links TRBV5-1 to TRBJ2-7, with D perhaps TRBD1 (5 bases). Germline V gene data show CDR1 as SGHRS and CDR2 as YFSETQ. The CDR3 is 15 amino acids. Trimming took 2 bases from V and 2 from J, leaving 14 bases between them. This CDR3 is CASSLSDSPTYEQYF. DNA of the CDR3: TGCGCCAGCAGCTTAAGTGACAGTCCGACCTACGAGCAGTACTTC.

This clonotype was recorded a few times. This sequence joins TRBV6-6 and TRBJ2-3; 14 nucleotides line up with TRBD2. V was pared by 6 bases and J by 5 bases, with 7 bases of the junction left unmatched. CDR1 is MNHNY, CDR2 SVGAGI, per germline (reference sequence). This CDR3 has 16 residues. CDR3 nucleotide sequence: TGTGCCAGCAGCCAAAGGACTAGCGGGGGGCGAGATACGCAGTATTTT. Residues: CASSQRTSGGRDTQYF.

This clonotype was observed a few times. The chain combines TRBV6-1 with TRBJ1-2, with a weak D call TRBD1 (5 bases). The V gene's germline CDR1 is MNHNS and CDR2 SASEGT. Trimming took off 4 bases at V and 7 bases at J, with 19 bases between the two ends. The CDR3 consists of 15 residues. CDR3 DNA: TGTGCCAGCAGTGCTGAGGGGCAGGTTGTGCGTGGCTACACCTTC. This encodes CASSAEGQVVRGYTF.

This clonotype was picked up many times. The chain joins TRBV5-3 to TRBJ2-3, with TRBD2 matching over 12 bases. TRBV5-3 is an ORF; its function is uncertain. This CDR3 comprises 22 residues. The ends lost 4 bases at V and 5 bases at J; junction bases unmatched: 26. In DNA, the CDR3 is TGTGCCAGAAGCAATGATGCGTCCGAGCGGCTAGCGGGAGGGCCTTGGGTAGATACGCAGTATTTT. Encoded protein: CARSNDASERLAGGPWVDTQYF.

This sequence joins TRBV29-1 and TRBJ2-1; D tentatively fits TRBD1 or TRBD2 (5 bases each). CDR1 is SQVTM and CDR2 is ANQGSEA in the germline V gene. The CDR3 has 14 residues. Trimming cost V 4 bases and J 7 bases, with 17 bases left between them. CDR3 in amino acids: CSVVGAAGANEQFF. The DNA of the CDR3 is TGCAGCGTTGTAGGGGCGGCCGGGGCGAATGAGCAGTTCTTC.

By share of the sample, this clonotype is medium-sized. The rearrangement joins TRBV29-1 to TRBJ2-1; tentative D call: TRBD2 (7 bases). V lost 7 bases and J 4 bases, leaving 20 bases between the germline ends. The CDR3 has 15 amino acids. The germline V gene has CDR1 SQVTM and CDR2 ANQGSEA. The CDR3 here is CSAWGGPRPYNEQFF. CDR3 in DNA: TGCAGCGCCTGGGGGGGCCCTCGTCCATACAATGAGCAGTTCTTC.

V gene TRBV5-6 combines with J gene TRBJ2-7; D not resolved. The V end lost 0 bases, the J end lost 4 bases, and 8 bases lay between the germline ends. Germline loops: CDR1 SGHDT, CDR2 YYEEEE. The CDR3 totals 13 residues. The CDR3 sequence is CASSLGSTYEQYF. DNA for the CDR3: TGTGCCAGCAGCTTGGGGTCAACATACGAGCAGTACTTC.

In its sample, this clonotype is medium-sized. Here the CDR3 DNA reads TGCAGCGTTGAAGGGCGGCAGAGGGCCTATGGCTACACCTTC. It encodes CSVEGRQRAYGYTF. The chain recombines TRBV29-1 with TRBJ1-2, with unresolved D. The CDR3 covers 14 residues. The V gene lost 1 base and the J gene lost 4 bases, with 13 bases spanning the gap. Germline V gives CDR1 SQVTM, CDR2 ANQGSEA.

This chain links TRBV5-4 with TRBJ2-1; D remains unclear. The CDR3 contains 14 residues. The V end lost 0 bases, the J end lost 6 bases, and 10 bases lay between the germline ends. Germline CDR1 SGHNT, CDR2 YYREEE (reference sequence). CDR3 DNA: TGTGCCAGCAGCTTGGGGACCCAGGTCAATGAGCAGTTCTTC. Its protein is CASSLGTQVNEQFF.

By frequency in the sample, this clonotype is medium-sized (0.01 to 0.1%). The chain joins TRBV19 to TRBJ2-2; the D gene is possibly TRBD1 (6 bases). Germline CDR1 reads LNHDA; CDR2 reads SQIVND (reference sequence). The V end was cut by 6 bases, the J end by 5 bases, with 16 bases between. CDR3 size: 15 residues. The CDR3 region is CASSPPGARTGELFF. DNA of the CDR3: TGTGCCAGTAGCCCTCCAGGGGCTAGGACCGGGGAGCTGTTTTTT.

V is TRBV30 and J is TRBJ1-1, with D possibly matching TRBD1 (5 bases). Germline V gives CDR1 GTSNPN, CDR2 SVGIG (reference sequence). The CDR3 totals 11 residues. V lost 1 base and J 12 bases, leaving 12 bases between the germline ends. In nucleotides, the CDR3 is TGTGCCTGGAGTGACGGGACGGTAACTTTCTTT. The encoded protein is CAWSDGTVTFF. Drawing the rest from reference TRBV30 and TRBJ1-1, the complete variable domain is SQTIHQWPATLVQPVGSPLSLECTVEGTSNPNLYWYRQAAGRGLQLLFYSVGIGQISSEVPQNLSASRPQDRQFILSSKKLLLSDSGFYLCAWSDGTVTFFGQGTRLTVV.